This T cell receptor beta chain comes out of a study of CD8+CD57+ T cells in acquired aplastic anemia (dated 2018 in TCRdb). The study in broad terms: On average, sorted CD4+ and CD8+ cells yielded about 3 ug of extracted DNA, with a range of about 0.17 to 27.4 ug. For healthy donor samples, the average read count was approximately 10 million for CD4+ cells and approximately 11 million for CD8+ cells.

Comments on this clonotype: The antigen it recognizes is unknown. This sequence may be a read error, since a much larger clone differs from it by one base.

Genomic DNA was used as template for profiling of TCR beta VDJ combinations and CDR3 sequences. An Illumina HiSeq 2000 was the platform used for TCR repertoire sequencing. In the authors' own workflow: TRBV/TRBJ rearrangement plots, CDR3 size and DJ length profiles, and Simpson's diversity index were used to evaluate the repertoires. The most abundant DNA sequence in the deep sequencing data was taken as the immunodominant clone. CDR3 amino acid sequences were checked for sharing between subjects and were compared against published repertoires and the VDJdb database. The public reads were run again by TCRdb, first through fastp at Q25 and then through MiXCR, and only productive beta chains were kept. Every entry covers one CDR3 protein and lists the most common genes and DNA from its rows. Here the V and J calls rest on TCRdb's processing, not on the authors' analysis. The sample data list some 220,000 distinct CDR3 sequences, and 34% of these were observed just once. Of the sample, around 1.1% is held by the ten largest clones.

TCR repertoires of sorted CD4+ and CD8+ blood T cells from severe aplastic anemia patients and healthy subjects were deep-sequenced in the study. Ficoll-Paque density gradient centrifugation was used to isolate peripheral blood mononuclear cells. Before DNA extraction, CD4+ and CD8+ T cells were sorted with FACS or magnetic beads. General study outcomes and caveats: Around 30 CD8+ CDR3 sequences were shared between patients and controls but appeared highly expressed in patients and within their immunodominant clones. CD8+ Simpson's diversity did not differ significantly between patients and healthy controls (P=0.060).

Taken from cysteine to phenylalanine, the CDR3 has 13 residues. Kept here is only the CDR3 DNA, which spans 39 bases and is read in frame from base 1. CDR1 is given as DFQATT and CDR2 as SNEGSKA, both from the germline V gene (reference sequence). The TCR originated in a human donor in good health, serving as a control. Input material: sorted CD4+, CD8+, or CD8+CD57+ T cells (not recorded which) from PBMCs. Here the chain combines TRBV20-1 and TRBJ1-4; the D gene cannot be named for sure. Read as DNA, the sequence is TGCAGTGCTAGATATGCAGCTGAGGGAAAACTGTCTTTT. Translated, this is CSARYAAEGKLSF.